Listed below are T cell receptor beta chains from one sample, sequenced in a study of CD8 T cells in ankylosing spondylitis. MiXCR, applied by TCRdb to the 5' RACE reads, yields one record per CDR3 protein. The repertoire holds 350,000 or so distinct CDR3 sequences, with around a tenth as singletons. Source material: blood, either unsorted or a sorted T cell fraction (not recorded which). These receptors originate from a female donor with ankylosing spondylitis or in good health (not recorded which). Each CDR3 is given without its conserved first and last residue. The D gene is left open where the match is weak. Only some rows state a clone size, as once, few, many or a class for expanded clones.

>TRBV7-6|many|.
ASSSLLGHRETQY
>TRBV3-1|.|TRBD2
ASSQGPGLAGAREQY
>TRBV30|many|.
AWSGLDYNEQF
>TRBV5-1|many|.
ASSPVGGHQETQY
>TRBV7-2|.|.
ASSSGNDWRSYNEQF
>TRBV3-1|few|.
ASSPSRTGTETQY
>TRBV28|.|.
ASSSGVLDIQY
>TRBV5-1|few|TRBD2
ASSFNSGGAANEQF
>TRBV3-1|.|.
ASSQGQKNIQY
>TRBV12-3/TRBV12-4|many|.
ASSLAARSLGSYEQY
>TRBV7-9|few|TRBD1
ASSERQGGPYNEQF
>TRBV5-6|many|.
ASSRVDTQY
>TRBV20-1|many|.
SARVPSSGNTIY
>TRBV6-6|many|.
ASRQGMNTEAF
>TRBV5-1|many|TRBD1
ASSLESRTGEPLGIYTEAF
>TRBV5-1|many|.
ASSSGTANTEAF
>TRBV15|many|TRBD2
ATSRAPGLASEQF
>TRBV10-3|.|.
AISPQGLRETQY
>TRBV28|few|TRBD2
ASSQLAGAGNTNEQF
>TRBV5-1|.|.
ASSTTGGNSPLH
>TRBV20-1|.|TRBD2
SARGFGGGANTGELF
>TRBV5-6|many|.
ASSLGGVYIQY
>TRBV27|many|.
ASSPNPDRRFYNEQF
>TRBV28|few|TRBD2
ASSFSGRGDEQY
>TRBV29-1|many|TRBD1
SAYRGRDTQY
>TRBV5-6|.|.
ASSTSPGPQKTQY
>TRBV6-1|many|TRBD1
ASRVTGVVEQY
>TRBV20-1|many|.
SASETGTYPGEAF
>TRBV7-6|many|TRBD1
ASSSSGQVFSYEQY
>TRBV28|many|.
ASSTDHTEAF
>TRBV5-1|once|.
ASSASGTEAF
>TRBV7-3|many|.
ASSLDGANYGYT
>TRBV5-6|few|.
ASSFRGLTGELF
>TRBV29-1|many|.
SVDRVNYNEQF
>TRBV29-1|.|.
SVKRQGNLAF
>TRBV5-1|many|TRBD1
ASSWDRGNGEQF
>TRBV20-1|.|.
SAREGDYEQY
>TRBV27|.|.
ASSLSGGARDTQY
>TRBV24-1|many|TRBD1
ATSDPQGAGETQY